This entry lists 20 T cell receptor beta chains sequenced from one sample in a study of shared clonotypes between healthy human individuals. Libraries were prepared by immunoSEQ multiplex PCR; TCRdb keeps only in-frame clonotypes and omits some of them. The sample lists roughly 500,000 clones, approximately 81% occurring once. The material sequenced was PBMCs. The receptor source for this set is a woman in her thirties or forties in good health. Some clones in this sample may be carry-over from other donors' samples.

The V and J genes are TRBV11-2 and TRBJ2-3; D unresolved. This CDR3 spans 14 amino acids. Trimming stripped 5 bases from V and 4 bases from J, with 13 bases between. Germline lookup yields CDR1 SGHAT and CDR2 FQNNGV. The CDR3 loop reads CASSPRIGSDTQYF. In nucleotides, the CDR3 is TGTGCCAGCAGCCCCCGGATCGGGTCAGATACGCAGTATTTT.

The chain combines TRBV7-8 with TRBJ1-2, with 11 bases identical to TRBD1. The CDR3 has 16 amino acids. V trimming: 3 bases; J trimming: 8 bases; junction bases outside the gene matches: 11. Per germline, CDR1 SGHVS and CDR2 FQNEAQ. The CDR3 protein is CASSLLGTGGFGGYTF. As DNA, the CDR3 is TGTGCCAGCAGCTTGCTTGGGACAGGGGGGTTTGGAGGCTACACCTTC.

V gene TRBV5-1 combines with J gene TRBJ2-7; 7 nucleotides align to TRBD1. The CDR3 is 15 residues long. The ends lost 2 bases at V and 1 base at J; junction bases unmatched: 6. Germline CDR1 SGHRS, CDR2 YFSETQ. DNA for the CDR3: TGCGCCAGCAGCTTAGGAACAGGGGTTTCCTACGAGCAGTACTTC. It specifies CASSLGTGVSYEQYF.

This clone is a singleton in its sample. The chain employs TRBV10-2 and TRBJ2-1; the match to TRBD1 covers 12 bases. CDR3 length: 16 amino acids. Germline-derived CDR1 and CDR2 are WSHSY and SAAADI. V shed 4 bases and J 7 bases; nucleotides not matched to a gene: 8. CDR3 nucleotide sequence: TGCGCCAGCAGTGGGGAGGGGACAGGGGGCTGGAATGAGCAGTTCTTC. It translates to CASSGEGTGGWNEQFF.

This chain joins TRBV5-1 and TRBJ2-7; 9 bases align to TRBD2. Germline V gives CDR1 SGHRS, CDR2 YFSETQ. This CDR3 has 15 residues. The ends lost 2 bases at V and 2 bases at J; junction bases unmatched: 5. Here the CDR3 reads CASSFTGLATYEQYF. The CDR3, as DNA: TGCGCCAGCAGCTTTACGGGACTAGCCACCTACGAGCAGTACTTC. Looking up the rest from reference TRBV5-1 and TRBJ2-7 gives the full variable domain: KAGVTQTPRYLIKTRGQQVTLSCSPISGHRSVSWYQQTPGQGLQFLFEYFSETQRNKGNFPGRFSGRQFSNSRSEMNVSTLELGDSALYLCASSFTGLATYEQYFGPGTRLTVT.

The table lists this clone with a count of one. This sequence joins TRBV11-2 and TRBJ2-3; 10 positions match TRBD2. V lost 1 base and J lost 1; bases outside the gene matches: 2. Per the germline V gene, CDR1 is SGHAT and CDR2 is FQNNGV. This CDR3 contains 16 residues. CDR3 loop: CASSLASGGGTDTQYF. The CDR3 DNA reads as TGTGCCAGCAGCTTAGCCAGCGGGGGGGGCACAGATACGCAGTATTTT.

V gene TRBV30 combines with J gene TRBJ2-7; D is perhaps TRBD1 or TRBD2 (5 bases each). Trimming took 0 bases from V and 5 from J, leaving 11 bases between them. In germline, CDR1 is GTSNPN, CDR2 SVGIG (reference sequence). This CDR3 is built from 13 residues. The CDR3 loop reads CAWSVSGANEQYF. DNA for the CDR3: TGTGCCTGGAGTGTTTCCGGGGCCAACGAGCAGTACTTC.

This clone was recorded once. With a far larger clone one base away, a read error is the likely cause. This sequence joins TRBV6-5 and TRBJ2-7; D remains unclear. Trimming took off 7 bases at V and 3 bases at J, with 16 bases between the two ends. Germline V gives CDR1 MNHEY, CDR2 SVGAGI. The CDR3 is made up of 14 amino acids. This chain's CDR3 is CASTVGYPIYEQYF. CDR3 DNA: TGTGCCAGCACCGTGGGGTATCCCATCTACGAGCAGTACTTC.

The J gene is TRBJ1-4, the V gene TRBV28, with 7 bases lining up with TRBD1. This CDR3 is built from 14 residues. J lost 5 bases, V lost 5 bases, and 5 bases had no gene match. Germline V CDR1 and CDR2: MDHEN, SYDVKM. CDR3 bases: TGTGCCAGCAGTCACCCGACAGGGAATGAAAAACTGTTTTTT. It translates to CASSHPTGNEKLFF.

J is TRBJ2-1 and V is TRBV7-2, with D perhaps given as TRBD1 or TRBD2 (7 bases each). CDR1 and CDR2 from the germline V gene are SGHTA and FQGNSA. The V and J ends lost 5 bases and 9 bases respectively, with 14 bases between them. This CDR3 has 13 amino acids. The CDR3 nucleotides read TGTGCCAGCAGCCTGAGCGGGACAGCTGAGCAGTTCTTC. This gives the protein CASSLSGTAEQFF. The full variable domain, completed using reference TRBV7-2 and TRBJ2-1, is GAGVSQSPSNKVTEKGKDVELRCDPISGHTALYWYRQSLGQGLEFLIYFQGNSAPDKSGLPSDRFSAERTGGSVSTLTIQRTQQEDSAVYLCASSLSGTAEQFFGPGTRLTVL.

Worth noting for this clone: It differs at one base from a far larger clone, so likely a read error. The chain is built from TRBV6-6 and TRBJ1-1, with TRBD1 matching over 8 bases. Germline V lookup: CDR1 MNHNY, CDR2 SVGAGI (reference sequence). The CDR3 totals 13 residues. With V trimmed by 5 bases and J by 5 bases, 4 bases remained unmatched. CDR3 residues: CASSRQGRTEAFF. The CDR3 DNA is TGTGCCAGCAGTCGACAGGGGCGGACTGAAGCTTTCTTT.

V and J are TRBV7-8 and TRBJ2-2; D may be TRBD1 (5 bases). CDR3 length: 13 residues. Germline V CDR1 and CDR2: SGHVS, FQNEAQ. V was clipped by 8 bases and J by 2 bases, with 9 bases between them. The CDR3, as DNA: TGTGCCAGCGGAGACAGAAACACCGGGGAGCTGTTTTTT. This sequence encodes CASGDRNTGELFF.

On this clone: This sequence is one base from a far larger clone and is likely a read error. Other DNA variants within this sample encode the same CDR3. The V and J genes are TRBV29-1 and TRBJ1-1; unclear D gene. CDR3 length: 13 amino acids. Germline V gene sequence: CDR1 SQVTM, CDR2 ANQGSEA. The CDR3 loop is CSVAFGLNTEAFF. The CDR3 nucleotides read TGCAGCGTTGCATTTGGTCTGAACACAGAAGCTTTCTTT. The variable domain in full, with the rest retrieved from reference TRBV29-1 and TRBJ1-1, is SAVISQKPSRDICQRGTSLTIQCQVDSQVTMMFWYRQQPGQSLTLIATANQGSEATYESGFVIDKFPISRPNLTFSTLTVSNMSPEDSSIYLCSVAFGLNTEAFFGQGTRLTVV.

This clone was seen repeatedly, ten times or more. The J gene is TRBJ2-1, the V gene TRBV18; D call uncertain. The CDR3 sequence is 11 residues long. Germline CDR1 and CDR2: KGHSH and LQKENI. The germline V and J ends were trimmed by 6 bases and 4 bases, with 4 bases remaining between them. Here the CDR3 reads CASSQYNEQFF. The CDR3 nucleotides read TGTGCCAGCTCCCAATACAATGAGCAGTTCTTC.

A single count supports this clone. This chain connects TRBV28 to TRBJ2-7; D gene unclear. This CDR3 has 15 amino acids. The V gene's germline CDR1 is MDHEN and CDR2 SYDVKM. V gave up 6 bases and J gave up 7 bases, with 22 bases separating them. CDR3 sequence reads: CASRSPVGATSEQYF. The CDR3 DNA follows: TGTGCCAGCAGATCCCCCGTGGGCGCGACGTCGGAGCAGTACTTC. The whole variable domain, remainder taken from reference TRBV28 and TRBJ2-7, is DVKVTQSSRYLVKRTGEKVFLECVQDMDHENMFWYRQDPGLGLRLIYFSYDVKMKEKGDIPEGYSVSREKKERFSLILESASTNQTSMYLCASRSPVGATSEQYFGPGTRLTVT.

Remarks on this clone: A single base is all that separates this from a far larger clone, so a read error is likely. Different DNA sequences within this sample yield the same CDR3. V and J are TRBV7-9 and TRBJ2-5; 10 nucleotides agree with TRBD2. The V gene's germline CDR1 is SEHNR and CDR2 FQNEAQ (reference sequence). The CDR3 runs to 16 residues. V lost 9 bases, J lost 0 bases, and 10 bases stayed unmatched. In nucleotides, the CDR3 is TGTGCCAGTAGCCGTGGACTAGCGGACTACCAAGAGACCCAGTACTTC. Its translation: CASSRGLADYQETQYF.

This sequence joins TRBV10-3 and TRBJ2-3, with 7 bases aligning to TRBD2. V lost 8 bases to trimming and J lost 4 bases; unmatched junction nucleotides: 9. The germline V gene has CDR1 ENHRY and CDR2 SYGVKD. The CDR3 has 14 residues. The CDR3 region has the DNA TGTGCCATCTGGGAGGGGCCGAGGGCAGATACGCAGTATTTT. As protein: CAIWEGPRADTQYF.

V and J are TRBV4-3 and TRBJ2-7; maybe TRBD1 (6 bases). This CDR3 is built from 17 residues. The V gene's germline CDR1 is LGHNA and CDR2 YSLEER. The V end lost 0 bases, the J end lost 0 bases, and 15 bases lay between the germline ends. The CDR3 protein is CASSQDYRRTDSYEQYF. The DNA of the CDR3 is TGCGCCAGCAGCCAAGATTATCGGAGGACAGACTCCTACGAGCAGTACTTC.

This chain connects TRBV18 to TRBJ1-4; the D gene is possibly TRBD1 (6 bases). Between the trimmed V and J ends, which lost 4 bases and 7 bases, there was a span of 16 bases. The CDR3 covers 15 residues. The germline CDR1 and CDR2 sequences are KGHSH and LQKENI. The CDR3: CASSHEGGWGEKLFF. The CDR3 DNA follows: TGTGCCAGCTCACACGAAGGGGGGTGGGGTGAAAAACTGTTTTTT.

The chain carries TRBV5-5 and TRBJ1-2, with 11 nucleotides matching TRBD1. Germline-derived CDR1 and CDR2 are SGHKS and YYEKEE (reference sequence). Trimming cost V 4 bases and J 5 bases; bases outside gene matches: 7. This CDR3 has 15 amino acids. The CDR3 region is CASSTRTGGEYGYTF. DNA of the CDR3: TGTGCCAGCAGCACCAGGACAGGGGGCGAGTATGGCTACACCTTC.